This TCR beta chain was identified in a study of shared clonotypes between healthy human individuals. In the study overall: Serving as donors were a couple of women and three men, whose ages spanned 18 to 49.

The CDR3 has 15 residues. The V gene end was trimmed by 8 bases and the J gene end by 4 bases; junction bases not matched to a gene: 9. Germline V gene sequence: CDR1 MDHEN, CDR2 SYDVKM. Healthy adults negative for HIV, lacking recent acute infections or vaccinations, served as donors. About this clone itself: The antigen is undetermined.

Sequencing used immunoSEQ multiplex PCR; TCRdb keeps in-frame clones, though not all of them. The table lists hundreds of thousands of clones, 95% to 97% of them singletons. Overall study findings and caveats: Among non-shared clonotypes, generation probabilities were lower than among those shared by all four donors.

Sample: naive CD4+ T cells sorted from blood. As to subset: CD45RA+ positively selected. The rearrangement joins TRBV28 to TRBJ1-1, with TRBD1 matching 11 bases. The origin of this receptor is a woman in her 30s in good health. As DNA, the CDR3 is TGTGCCAGCGGGTGGACAGGGGGCGCGGGCACTGAAGCTTTCTTT. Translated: CASGWTGGAGTEAFF.